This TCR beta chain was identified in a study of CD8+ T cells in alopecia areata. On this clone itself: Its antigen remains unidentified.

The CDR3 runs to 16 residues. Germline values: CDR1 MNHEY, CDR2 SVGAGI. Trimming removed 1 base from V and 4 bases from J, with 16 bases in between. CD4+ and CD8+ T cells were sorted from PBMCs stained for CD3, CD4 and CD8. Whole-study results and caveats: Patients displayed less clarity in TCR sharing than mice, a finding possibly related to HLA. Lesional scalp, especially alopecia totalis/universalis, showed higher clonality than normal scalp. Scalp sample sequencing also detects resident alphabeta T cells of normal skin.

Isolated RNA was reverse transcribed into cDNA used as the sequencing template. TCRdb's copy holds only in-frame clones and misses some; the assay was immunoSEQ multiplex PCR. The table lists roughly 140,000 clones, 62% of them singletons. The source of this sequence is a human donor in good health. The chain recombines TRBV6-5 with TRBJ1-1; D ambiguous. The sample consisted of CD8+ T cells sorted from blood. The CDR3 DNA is TGTGCCAGCAGTTACTACCTCGGACGGACGAGCACTGAAGCTTTCTTT. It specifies CASSYYLGRTSTEAFF.